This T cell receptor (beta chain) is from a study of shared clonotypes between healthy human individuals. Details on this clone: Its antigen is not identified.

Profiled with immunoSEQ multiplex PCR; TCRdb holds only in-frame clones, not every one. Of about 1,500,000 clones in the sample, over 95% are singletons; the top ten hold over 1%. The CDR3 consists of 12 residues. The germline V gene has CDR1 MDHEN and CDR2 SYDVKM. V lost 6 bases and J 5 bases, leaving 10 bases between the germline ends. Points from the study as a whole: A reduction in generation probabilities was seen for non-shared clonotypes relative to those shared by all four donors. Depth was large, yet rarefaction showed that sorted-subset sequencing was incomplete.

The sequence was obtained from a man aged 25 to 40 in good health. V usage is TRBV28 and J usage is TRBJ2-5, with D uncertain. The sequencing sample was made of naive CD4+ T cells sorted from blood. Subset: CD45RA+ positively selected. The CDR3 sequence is CASRPSRETQYF. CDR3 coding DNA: TGTGCCAGCAGACCGAGTAGGGAGACCCAGTACTTC.